This TCR beta chain was captured in a study of T cells in Graves' hyperthyroidism and ophthalmopathy. About the study: Sampling of peripheral blood happened at initial diagnosis, prior to any treatment.

This clonotype came up many times. The antigen is undetermined. There were TCR beta CDR3 regions amplified from RNA transcripts. A first-round RT-PCR of the TCR CDR3 used the HTBI primer set. Each CDR3 protein gets one entry after TCRdb re-called the multiplex PCR reads with MiXCR. The sample has approximately 480,000 distinct CDR3 sequences; 20% to 25% are singletons. Broader study findings: Most clonotypes that expanded in the thyroid above 0.001 also showed up in blood. Ophthalmopathy was told apart from stable hyperthyroidism by a 13 V-J model.

The CDR3 is made up of 15 amino acids. With V trimmed by 6 bases and J by 2 bases, 9 bases remained unmatched. The authors took PBMCs from roughly 9.3 ml fresh peripheral blood. The sequencing sample was made of blood. The TCR originated in a man between 18 and 35 years old with Graves' hyperthyroidism. The rearrangement links TRBV12-3 or TRBV12-4 to TRBJ2-7; 8 bases are a match to TRBD1. Here the CDR3 reads CASRLGQEATYEQYF. The CDR3 coding sequence is TGTGCCAGCAGGCTGGGACAGGAGGCTACCTACGAGCAGTACTTC.